These T cell receptor beta chains were read from a single sample in a study of T cell responses to AZD1222 COVID-19 vaccine. Sequencing used immunoSEQ multiplex PCR; TCRdb keeps in-frame clones, though not all of them. The table has around 100,000 clones, 85% to 90% seen once. Sequencing used peripheral blood, obtained on day 0 of AZD1222 vaccination. These receptors originate from an adult in good health. Each CDR3 is given with its conserved first and last residue. Each record gives: V gene, J gene, clone size, D gene, CDR3 protein, CDR3 DNA. D genes are given only for firm matches. Expanded clones are given a class, and other clones once, few, many or no size at all.

TRBV9	TRBJ1-6	NA	NA	CASSRVADNSPLHF	TGTGCCAGCAGCCGGGTTGCGGATAATTCACCCCTCCACTTT
TRBV29-1	TRBJ2-7	once	NA	CSVEFPSFYEQYF	TGCAGCGTTGAATTCCCTAGCTTCTACGAGCAGTACTTC
TRBV2	TRBJ1-1	NA	NA	CASSGRGGTEAFF	TGTGCCAGCAGCGGCAGGGGCGGGACTGAAGCTTTCTTT
TRBV11-3	TRBJ1-2	NA	TRBD1	CASSPGDRDGGYTF	TGTGCCAGCAGCCCTGGGGACAGGGATGGTGGCTACACCTTC
TRBV6-5	TRBJ2-1	NA	NA	CASSYHGRGSYNEQFF	TGTGCCAGCAGTTACCACGGTAGGGGCTCCTACAATGAGCAGTTCTTC
TRBV7-2	TRBJ2-3	NA	NA	CASSNRRGSTDTQYF	TGTGCCAGCAGCAACCGCCGGGGAAGCACAGATACGCAGTATTTT
TRBV2	TRBJ1-3	NA	TRBD1	CASRTGVNTIYF	TGTGCCAGCAGGACAGGGGTCAACACCATATATTTT
TRBV4-1	TRBJ1-2	NA	NA	CASSQGTLERGYTF	TGCGCCAGCAGCCAAGGGACTTTGGAACGAGGCTACACCTTC
TRBV5-8	TRBJ2-1	NA	NA	CASSLVGTQFF	TGTGCCAGCAGCTTGGTGGGGACGCAGTTCTTC
TRBV4-1	TRBJ2-5	medium-sized	TRBD2	CASSQSLAETQETQYF	TGCGCCAGCAGCCAGTCCCTAGCGGAGACCCAAGAGACCCAGTACTTC
TRBV5-5	TRBJ1-1	NA	NA	CASSLGVFPYPPGDTEAFF	TGTGCCAGCAGCTTGGGGGTTTTCCCTTACCCCCCCGGGGACACTGAAGCTTTCTTT
TRBV2	TRBJ1-2	NA	NA	CASSEAIDFLRGYTF	TGTGCCAGCAGTGAAGCCATCGACTTTCTTCGAGGCTACACCTTC
TRBV7-9	TRBJ2-7	NA	NA	CASTQGGGHYEQYF	TGTGCCAGCACTCAAGGGGGGGGACACTACGAGCAGTACTTC
TRBV29-1	TRBJ1-1	NA	NA	CSVEGVNTEAFF	TGCAGCGTTGAAGGGGTGAACACTGAAGCTTTCTTT
TRBV19	TRBJ1-1	NA	NA	CASSLHAGGADTEAFF	TGTGCCAGTTCCCTCCATGCGGGGGGCGCCGACACTGAAGCTTTCTTT
TRBV7-9	TRBJ1-3	few	TRBD1	CASSQTGTSGNTIYF	TGTGCCAGCAGCCAGACAGGGACCTCTGGAAACACCATATATTTT
TRBV3-1/TRBV3-2	TRBJ2-7	NA	NA	CASSQVSTLYEQYF	TGTGCCAGCAGCCAAGTATCCACCCTTTACGAGCAGTACTTC
TRBV12-3/TRBV12-4	TRBJ1-1	once	NA	CASSSQLNTEAFF	TGTGCCAGCAGTTCGCAGCTGAACACTGAAGCTTTCTTT
TRBV21-1	TRBJ1-1	NA	NA	CAGRGTPKEAFF	TGTGCCGGGCGGGGGACACCTAAGGAAGCTTTCTTT
TRBV4-2	TRBJ2-6	NA	NA	CASSQDRSSGANVLTF	TGTGCCAGCAGCCAAGACCGAAGCTCTGGGGCCAACGTCCTGACTTTC
TRBV6-5	TRBJ2-5	NA	TRBD2	CASSSRTSGEETQYF	TGTGCCAGCAGTTCCCGGACTAGCGGGGAGGAGACCCAGTACTTC
TRBV4-1	TRBJ1-2	NA	TRBD1	CASSQEPGGQGGYGYTF	TGCGCCAGCAGCCAAGAACCGGGCGGACAGGGTGGCTATGGCTACACCTTC
TRBV7-9	TRBJ2-7	NA	NA	CASSPEAIRDTYEQYF	TGTGCCAGCAGCCCTGAGGCGATCCGGGATACCTACGAGCAGTACTTC
TRBV6-5	TRBJ2-1	NA	NA	CASSYSQSSYNEQFF	TGTGCCAGCAGTTACTCACAGAGCTCCTACAATGAGCAGTTCTTC
TRBV2	TRBJ1-6	NA	NA	CASSPYSSYNSPLHF	TGTGCCAGCAGTCCTTACAGCTCCTATAATTCACCCCTCCACTTT
TRBV7-8	TRBJ2-7	NA	NA	CASSSGVRYEQYF	TGTGCCAGCAGCTCAGGGGTTAGGTACGAGCAGTACTTC
TRBV7-9	TRBJ2-7	NA	NA	CASSIGGPGSYEQYF	TGTGCCAGCAGCATAGGGGGGCCGGGCTCCTACGAGCAGTACTTC
TRBV11-1	TRBJ2-1	NA	TRBD1	CASSEQGNNEQFF	TGTGCCAGCTCCGAACAGGGGAACAATGAGCAGTTCTTC
TRBV18	TRBJ1-1	NA	TRBD1	CASSSTGGSQAFF	TGTGCCAGCTCATCGACAGGGGGTTCACAAGCTTTCTTT
TRBV2	TRBJ1-2	NA	NA	CASSAGSYYGYTF	TGTGCCAGCAGTGCAGGCAGTTACTATGGCTACACCTTC
TRBV6-2/TRBV6-3	TRBJ2-2	once	TRBD1	CASSSTRTGKSAVAGELFF	TGTGCCAGCAGTTCGACCCGGACAGGGAAGTCTGCCGTGGCCGGGGAGCTGTTTTTT
TRBV19	TRBJ2-1	NA	TRBD2	CASNPQREGREQFF	TGTGCCAGTAACCCGCAGCGGGAGGGAAGAGAGCAGTTCTTC
TRBV6-6	TRBJ2-7	NA	NA	CASSPRAPSSYEQYF	TGTGCCAGCAGTCCTCGGGCACCAAGCTCCTACGAGCAGTACTTC
TRBV19	TRBJ2-3	NA	NA	CASSIPTTGSTDTQYF	TGTGCCAGTAGTATTCCCACGACTGGAAGCACAGATACGCAGTATTTT
TRBV2	TRBJ2-5	NA	NA	CASIEGAETQYF	TGTGCCAGCATAGAGGGAGCTGAGACCCAGTACTTC
TRBV14	TRBJ2-5	NA	NA	CASSRLGEGETQYF	TGTGCCAGCAGCCGGCTTGGGGAAGGAGAGACCCAGTACTTC
TRBV10-2	TRBJ2-7	few	TRBD1	CASRAGGYSYEQYF	TGCGCCAGCAGGGCAGGGGGTTACTCCTACGAGCAGTACTTC
TRBV5-8	TRBJ1-2	NA	NA	CASSLSFGGSYGYTF	TGTGCCAGCAGCTTAAGCTTCGGGGGGAGTTATGGCTACACCTTC
TRBV28	TRBJ1-5	NA	NA	CASGVRGTNQPQHF	TGTGCCAGCGGTGTGCGGGGAACCAATCAGCCCCAGCATTTT
TRBV28	TRBJ2-7	NA	TRBD1	CASSLLGQGRFEQYF	TGTGCCAGCAGTTTATTAGGACAGGGAAGGTTCGAGCAGTACTTC
TRBV6-2/TRBV6-3	TRBJ2-7	NA	TRBD1	CASSHGQGSAYEQYF	TGTGCCAGCAGTCATGGACAGGGTTCGGCCTACGAGCAGTACTTC
TRBV5-4	TRBJ1-1	NA	NA	CASSLAVTNTEAFF	TGTGCCAGCAGCTTGGCCGTCACAAACACTGAAGCTTTCTTT
TRBV7-9	TRBJ1-2	NA	NA	CASSSTGNYGYTF	TGTGCCAGCAGCTCAACAGGAAACTATGGCTACACCTTC
TRBV5-6	TRBJ1-1	NA	TRBD1	CASTTTGAEAFF	TGTGCCAGCACCACGACAGGGGCGGAAGCTTTCTTT